The clone carrying this T cell receptor (beta chain) was counted only a few times. This entry is derived from a study of T-cell memory formation after mild COVID-19. TCRdb ran MiXCR on the 5' RACE reads and lists one entry per CDR3 protein. The sample contains roughly 480,000 distinct CDR3 sequences, approximately 23% of which appear only once. The CDR3 consists of 16 residues. The germline CDR1 and CDR2 sequences are SNHLY and FYNNEI. V lost 8 bases, J lost 6 bases, and 13 bases stayed unmatched. The receptor was isolated from an adult woman who had mild COVID-19 (a few samples of this study predate the infection). Cell type and time point are not known. The rearrangement links TRBV2 to TRBJ2-1, with 10 bases that match TRBD2. Sequencing was performed on PBMCs or a T cell subset sorted from them (not recorded which). This CDR3 is CASRLSGGVVANEQFF. The CDR3 nucleotides read TGTGCCAGCCGACTGAGCGGGGGGGTAGTTGCCAATGAGCAGTTCTTC.